Included here is one TCR beta chain sequence, with context. These data are taken from a study of T cells in Graves' hyperthyroidism and ophthalmopathy. Amplification yielded TCR beta CDR3 regions, with RNA transcripts as the source. The HTBI primer set was used in a first-round RT-PCR of the TCR CDR3. TCRdb analysed the multiplex PCR reads with MiXCR anew, one entry per CDR3 protein. The table shows almost 600,000 distinct CDR3 sequences, with about half occurring only once. Stable Graves' hyperthyroidism denoted no ophthalmopathy progression over 18 months. Patients aged 18 to 65 had newly diagnosed hyperthyroidism of under 2 months' duration. Diagnosis rested on symptoms, serum thyroxine and TRAb, thyroid ultrasound, and orbital computed tomography. The CDR3 is 12 residues long. Trimming stripped 3 bases from V and 8 bases from J, with 10 bases between. The V gene's germline CDR1 is MNHNS and CDR2 SASEGT.

The sequence was collected from a woman under 30 with Graves' hyperthyroidism. Sequencing was carried out using peripheral blood or thyroid tissue (not recorded which). The V gene is TRBV6-1, the J gene TRBJ1-2; no reliable D call. The CDR3 DNA sequence: TGTGCCAGCAGTGACGGGCCCCTGGGCTACACCTTC. This sequence encodes CASSDGPLGYTF.